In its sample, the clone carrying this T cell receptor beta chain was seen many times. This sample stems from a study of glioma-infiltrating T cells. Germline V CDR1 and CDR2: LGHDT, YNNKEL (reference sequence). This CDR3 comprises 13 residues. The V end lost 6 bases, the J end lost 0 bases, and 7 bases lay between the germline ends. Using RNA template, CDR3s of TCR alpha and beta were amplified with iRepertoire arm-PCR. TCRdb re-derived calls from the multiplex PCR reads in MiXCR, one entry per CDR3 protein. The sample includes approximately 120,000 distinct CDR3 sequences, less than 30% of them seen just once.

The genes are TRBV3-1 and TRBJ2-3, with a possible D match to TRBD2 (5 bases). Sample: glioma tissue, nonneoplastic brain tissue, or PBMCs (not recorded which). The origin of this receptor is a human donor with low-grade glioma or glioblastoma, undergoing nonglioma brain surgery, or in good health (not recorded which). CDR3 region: CASRWTSTDTQYF. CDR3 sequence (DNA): TGTGCCAGCAGATGGACTAGCACAGATACGCAGTATTTT.